This T cell receptor (beta chain) was captured in a study of blood T cells in healthy people across ages. A J-beta primer mix and a sample-barcoded 5' primer were used in a second PCR of roughly 7 to 12 cycles. Template switching added a 12-random-nucleotide identifier to every cDNA molecule. A single record per CDR3 protein comes from TCRdb applying MiXCR to the 5' RACE reads. The sample contains 730,000 or so distinct CDR3 sequences, around 41% of which appear only once. Trimming took 0 bases from V and 3 from J, leaving 22 bases between them. This CDR3 is built from 19 residues. Germline assignment: CDR1 LGHNA and CDR2 YNFKEQ. Details on this clonotype: Its specificity is unknown.

Findings of the study overall: In older individuals, TCR beta diversity per million T cells was lower, falling roughly linearly with age. In these data, TCR beta diversity tracked strongly with naive T cell percentage. Versus aged donors, long-lived donors had higher diversity and more naive CD4+ cells.

J is TRBJ2-3 and V is TRBV4-2, with D perhaps matching TRBD2 (8 bases). Material for sequencing was blood. This clonotype originated in a man older than 75 in good health. CDR3 bases: TGTGCCAGCAGCCAAGAGAGGCGGACTAGCAGGGGGGGAACAGATACGCAGTATTTT. Protein sequence: CASSQERRTSRGGTDTQYF.